This T cell receptor (beta chain) was sequenced during a study of blood T cell repertoires in COVID-19. Study context: Sites in the United States, Italy and Spain provided acute and convalescent COVID-19 samples. PBMCs, B-cell-depleted T cells, or T cells provided the cDNA or gDNA that made up the material.

Germline V CDR1 and CDR2: KGHSH, LQKENI. V dropped 2 bases and J dropped 5 bases, with 12 bases sitting between them. The CDR3 extends over 14 amino acids. Participants reported their clinical history, and cohort assignment relied on those reports. As handled by the study authors: Amplification of reference gene primers provided the estimated nucleated cell counts. Assay used: immunoSEQ multiplex PCR; TCRdb lists only in-frame clones, some missing. That table supplies the V and J calls and clone size; D and trimming were determined from the DNA. The sample lists 300,000 to 400,000 clones, 80% to 90% seen once, with less than 1.2% in the top ten.

The sequence came from a man aged 18 to 29 who had recovered from COVID-19. This sequence joins TRBV18 and TRBJ2-5; a possible D gene is TRBD1 (6 bases). The sequencing input was PBMCs or T cells enriched from blood (not recorded which). CDR3 in DNA: TGTGCCAGCTCACCAGTTGGGGGCAGGGAGACCCAGTACTTC. Its protein is CASSPVGGRETQYF.